The 17 T cell receptor beta chains given below trace back to one sample, sequenced in a study of cytomegalovirus exposure and HLA in healthy donors. PCR amplification relied on 60 Vbeta primers (plus 13 Jbeta primers). The protocol was immunoSEQ multiplex PCR, while the TCRdb copy is restricted to in-frame clones and leaves out a portion. Here the sample table reports approximately 190,000 clones. The specimen was PBMCs. The receptors originated from a boy aged 10-17 years in good health and CMV-seronegative.

The chain's CDR3 is CASSSGGPSYNEQFF. For the CDR3, the DNA is TGTGCCAGCAGCTCCGGGGGACCCTCCTACAATGAGCAGTTCTTC. The rearrangement links TRBV7-7 to TRBJ2-1, with D perhaps matching TRBD2 (6 bases). The germline V gene encodes CDR1 SSHAT and CDR2 FNYEAQ (reference sequence). The CDR3 loop spans 15 amino acids. V lost 4 bases and J 0 bases, leaving 10 bases between the germline ends.

The rearrangement uses TRBV6-6 and TRBJ2-1; D may be TRBD2 (5 bases). Trimming took off 5 bases at V and 8 bases at J, with 7 bases between the two ends. Germline CDR1 reads MNHNY; CDR2 reads SVGAGI (reference sequence). This CDR3 is 11 amino acids long. CDR3 sequence (DNA): TGTGCCAGCAGTACGGGGTATGAGCAGTTCTTC. Its translation is CASSTGYEQFF.

The chain joins TRBV7-6 to TRBJ2-7; a weak D match, TRBD1 (6 bases). CDR1 and CDR2 from the germline V gene are SGHVS and FNYEAQ. V lost 1 base and J 5 bases, leaving 15 bases between the germline ends. The CDR3 consists of 15 residues. The CDR3 reads CASSLEARGVDEQYF. In DNA, the CDR3 is TGTGCCAGCAGCTTAGAGGCCAGGGGAGTGGACGAGCAGTACTTC.

The chain couples TRBV5-1 to TRBJ1-2; 7 positions match TRBD1. Germline CDR1 is SGHRS and CDR2 is YFSETQ. The CDR3 spans 13 residues. The trim removed 0 bases at V and 7 bases at J, leaving 3 bases unmatched. This chain's CDR3 is CASSLDRGPGYTF. DNA of the CDR3: TGCGCCAGCAGCTTGGACAGGGGACCTGGCTACACCTTC.

The chain carries TRBV19 and TRBJ2-3; 7 nucleotides match TRBD2. V lost 3 bases, J lost 3 bases, and 6 bases stayed unmatched. Per germline, CDR1 LNHDA and CDR2 SQIVND (reference sequence). The CDR3 has 15 amino acids. The CDR3 nucleotides are TGTGCCAGTAGTATGATGCGGGGGAGTACAGATACGCAGTATTTT. Translated, it gives CASSMMRGSTDTQYF.

V is TRBV6-5 and J is TRBJ2-2; no clear D gene. Germline V gives CDR1 MNHEY, CDR2 SVGAGI. The CDR3 runs to 16 residues. V was trimmed by 0 bases and J by 7 bases, leaving 15 bases between them. The CDR3 DNA reads TGTGCCAGCAGTTACTCAAGCAAAGTTGTTGGCGGGGAGCTGTTTTTT. It encodes CASSYSSKVVGGELFF.

The gene calls are TRBV5-5 and TRBJ2-7, with TRBD1 as a possible D gene (5 bases). CDR1 and CDR2 (germline): SGHKS, YYEKEE (reference sequence). The CDR3 covers 15 residues. The V and J ends lost 0 bases and 2 bases respectively, with 12 bases between them. The CDR3 loop is CASSLVLRQTYEQYF. For the CDR3, the DNA is TGTGCCAGCAGCTTGGTTTTGCGACAGACCTACGAGCAGTACTTC.

The chain has TRBV11-1 and TRBJ2-2, with a weak D call TRBD2 (5 bases). This CDR3 is 14 amino acids long. Germline assignment: CDR1 SGHAT and CDR2 FQDESV (reference sequence). Trimming took off 5 bases at V and 7 bases at J, with 14 bases between the two ends. CDR3 in DNA: TGTGCCAGCAGCCCCACGAGGGTAATCGGGGAGCTGTTTTTT. Protein: CASSPTRVIGELFF.

This chain joins TRBV15 and TRBJ2-3; 12 bases are a match to TRBD1. CDR1 LNHNV and CDR2 YYDKDF come from the germline V gene (reference sequence). The junction had 7 bases not matched to a gene; V was cut back by 6 bases and J by 3 bases. This CDR3 is 16 amino acids long. Here the CDR3 reads CATSTGTGGTTDTQYF. The CDR3 nucleotides are TGTGCCACCAGTACCGGGACAGGGGGCACGACAGATACGCAGTATTTT.

The chain recombines TRBV7-2 with TRBJ1-1, with D possibly being TRBD1 (6 bases). Germline loops: CDR1 SGHTA, CDR2 FQGNSA. The V gene lost 3 bases and the J gene lost 9 bases, with 14 bases spanning the gap. This CDR3 is built from 13 residues. DNA of the CDR3: TGTGCCAGCAGCTTGGTTCCCGGACAGAAAGCTTTCTTT. It codes for CASSLVPGQKAFF.

V usage is TRBV10-1 and J usage is TRBJ2-7; D is unclear. From germline, CDR1 is WNHNN and CDR2 SYGVQD (reference sequence). The germline V and J ends were trimmed by 10 bases and 3 bases, with 19 bases remaining between them. The CDR3 loop spans 14 amino acids. CDR3 sequence reads: CATPGPSRLYEQYF. CDR3 nucleotide sequence: TGCGCCACCCCGGGTCCTTCCCGTCTCTACGAGCAGTACTTC.

The chain joins TRBV5-4 to TRBJ2-5; D is unclear. This CDR3 is 15 amino acids long. The germline V gene has CDR1 SGHNT and CDR2 YYREEE (reference sequence). Trimming took off 1 base at V and 4 bases at J, with 14 bases between the two ends. CDR3: CASSLKQLARETQYF. The CDR3 bases are TGTGCCAGCAGCTTGAAACAGCTGGCAAGAGAGACCCAGTACTTC.

This sequence joins TRBV27 and TRBJ1-1, with D unclear. Per the germline V gene, CDR1 is MNHEY and CDR2 is SMNVEV (reference sequence). Trimming removed 7 bases at V and 5 bases at J, with 11 bases between. This CDR3 is built from 12 residues. In DNA, the CDR3 is TGTGCCAGCAAGAGAGGATTAACTGAAGCTTTCTTT. As protein: CASKRGLTEAFF.

The chain has TRBV4-3 and TRBJ1-6, with 7 bases matching TRBD1. Germline values: CDR1 LGHNA, CDR2 YSLEER. V lost 1 base to trimming and J lost 7 bases; unmatched junction nucleotides: 4. This CDR3 is 15 amino acids long. Here the CDR3 reads CASSQGGQLNSPLHF. The DNA of the CDR3 is TGCGCCAGCAGCCAAGGGGGACAGTTAAATTCACCCCTCCACTTT.

The chain is built from TRBV5-1 and TRBJ1-2; no definite D call. The ends were cut back, 3 bases at V and 5 bases at J, with 17 bases in the middle. From germline, CDR1 is SGHRS and CDR2 YFSETQ. The CDR3 consists of 15 residues. The CDR3 sequence is CASSSSFYPRYGYTF. Here the CDR3 DNA reads TGCGCCAGCAGCTCCTCCTTTTACCCTAGGTATGGCTACACCTTC.

This chain links TRBV5-1 with TRBJ1-1, with a weak D call TRBD1 (5 bases). The CDR3 is 14 residues long. Germline CDR1 and CDR2: SGHRS and YFSETQ. Trimming left V 4 bases short and J 2 bases short, with 12 bases between. CDR3 in amino acids: CASSPGRYNTEAFF. The DNA of the CDR3 is TGCGCCAGCAGCCCAGGGCGGTACAACACTGAAGCTTTCTTT.

This chain joins TRBV6-5 and TRBJ1-1; D possibly corresponds to TRBD1 (6 bases). The germline V gene has CDR1 MNHEY and CDR2 SVGAGI. The V gene lost 5 bases and the J gene lost 5 bases, with 18 bases spanning the gap. CDR3 length: 15 amino acids. CDR3 sequence (DNA): TGTGCCAGCAGTCCCCGGCAGGGGAGGGGGACTGAAGCTTTCTTT. Translated, it gives CASSPRQGRGTEAFF.